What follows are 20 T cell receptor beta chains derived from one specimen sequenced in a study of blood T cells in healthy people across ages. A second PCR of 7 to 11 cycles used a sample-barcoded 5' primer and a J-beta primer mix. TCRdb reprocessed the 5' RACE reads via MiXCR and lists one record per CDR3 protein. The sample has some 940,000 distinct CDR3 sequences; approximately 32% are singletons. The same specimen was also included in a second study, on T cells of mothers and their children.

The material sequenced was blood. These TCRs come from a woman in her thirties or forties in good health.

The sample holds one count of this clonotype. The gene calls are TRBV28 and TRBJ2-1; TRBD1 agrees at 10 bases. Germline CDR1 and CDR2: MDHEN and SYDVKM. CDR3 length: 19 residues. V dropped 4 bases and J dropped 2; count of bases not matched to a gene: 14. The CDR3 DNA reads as TGTGCCAGCAGTTCGATCGGGTGGACAGGGGGGTTCCCCTACAATGAGCAGTTCTTC. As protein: CASSSIGWTGGFPYNEQFF.

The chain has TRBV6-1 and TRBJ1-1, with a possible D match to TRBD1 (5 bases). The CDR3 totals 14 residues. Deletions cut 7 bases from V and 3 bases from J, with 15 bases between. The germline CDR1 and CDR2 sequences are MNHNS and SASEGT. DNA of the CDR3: TGTGCCAGCACTAAGGACAAGGGAGACACTGAAGCTTTCTTT. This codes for CASTKDKGDTEAFF.

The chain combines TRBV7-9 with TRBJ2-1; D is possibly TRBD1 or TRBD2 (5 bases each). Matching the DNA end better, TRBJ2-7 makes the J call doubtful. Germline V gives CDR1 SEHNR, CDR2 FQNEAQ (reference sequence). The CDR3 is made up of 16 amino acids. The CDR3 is CASSSALGTSRNEQYF. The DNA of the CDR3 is TGTGCCAGCAGCTCGGCCCTCGGGACGTCTCGGAATGAGCAGTACTTC.

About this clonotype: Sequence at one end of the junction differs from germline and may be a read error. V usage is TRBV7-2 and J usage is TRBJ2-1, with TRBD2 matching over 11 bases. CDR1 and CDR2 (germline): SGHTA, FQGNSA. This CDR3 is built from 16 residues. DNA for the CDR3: TGTGCCAGCAGCTTGGCAGGGACTAGCGGATACAATAAGCAGTTCTTC. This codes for CASSLAGTSGYNKQFF.

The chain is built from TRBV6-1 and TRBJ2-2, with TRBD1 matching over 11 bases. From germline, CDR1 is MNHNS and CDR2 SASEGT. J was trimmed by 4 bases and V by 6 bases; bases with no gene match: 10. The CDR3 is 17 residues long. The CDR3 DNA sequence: TGTGCCAGCAGGCTCAAACCGGGACAGGGGGGCACCGGGGAGCTGTTTTTT. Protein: CASRLKPGQGGTGELFF.

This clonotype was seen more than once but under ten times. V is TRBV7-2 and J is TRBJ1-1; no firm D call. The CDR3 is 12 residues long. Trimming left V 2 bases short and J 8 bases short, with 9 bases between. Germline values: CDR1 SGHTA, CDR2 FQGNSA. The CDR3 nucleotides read TGTGCCAGCAGCTTACCCTCTGGGGAAGCTTTCTTT. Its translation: CASSLPSGEAFF.

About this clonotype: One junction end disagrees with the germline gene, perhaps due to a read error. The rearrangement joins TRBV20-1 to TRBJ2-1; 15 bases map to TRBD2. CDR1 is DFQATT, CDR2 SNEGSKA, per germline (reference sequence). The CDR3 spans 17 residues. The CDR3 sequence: CSTSSSRGLAGGTEQFF. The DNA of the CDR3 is TGCAGTACTAGTTCCAGCCGGGGACTAGCGGGGGGTACTGAGCAGTTCTTC.

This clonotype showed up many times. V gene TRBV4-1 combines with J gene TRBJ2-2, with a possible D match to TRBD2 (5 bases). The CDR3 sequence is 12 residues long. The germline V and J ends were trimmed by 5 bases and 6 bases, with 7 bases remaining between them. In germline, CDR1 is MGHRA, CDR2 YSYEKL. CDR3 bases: TGCGCCAGCAGCGAGGGCTCCGGGGAGCTGTTTTTT. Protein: CASSEGSGELFF.

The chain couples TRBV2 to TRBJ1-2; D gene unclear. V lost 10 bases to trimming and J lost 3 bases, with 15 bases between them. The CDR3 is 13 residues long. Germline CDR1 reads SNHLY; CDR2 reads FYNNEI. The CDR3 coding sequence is TGTGCCATAGAAGGGCCGTCGGACTATGGCTACACCTTC. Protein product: CAIEGPSDYGYTF. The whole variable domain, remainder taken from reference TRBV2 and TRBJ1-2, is EPEVTQTPSHQVTQMGQEVILRCVPISNHLYFYWYRQILGQKVEFLVSFYNNEISEKSEIFDDQFSVERPDGSNFTLKIRSTKLEDSAMYFCAIEGPSDYGYTFGSGTRLTVV.

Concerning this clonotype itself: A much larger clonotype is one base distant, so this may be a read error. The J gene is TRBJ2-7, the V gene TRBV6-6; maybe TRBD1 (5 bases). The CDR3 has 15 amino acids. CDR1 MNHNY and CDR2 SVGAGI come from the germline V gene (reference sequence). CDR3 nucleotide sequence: TGTGCCTGCAGAACACAGGTGAGGAGCTCCTACGAGCAGTACTTC. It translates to CACRTQVRSSYEQYF.

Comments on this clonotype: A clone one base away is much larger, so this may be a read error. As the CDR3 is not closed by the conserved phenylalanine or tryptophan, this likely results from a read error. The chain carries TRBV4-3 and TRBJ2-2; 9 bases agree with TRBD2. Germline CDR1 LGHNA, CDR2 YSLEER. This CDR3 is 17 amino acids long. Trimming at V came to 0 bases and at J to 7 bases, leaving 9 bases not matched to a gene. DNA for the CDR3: TGCGCCAGCAGCCAAGAGGTCGGGAGCGGGGGGCTCGGGGAGCTGTTTTTG. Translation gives CASSQEVGSGGLGELFL.

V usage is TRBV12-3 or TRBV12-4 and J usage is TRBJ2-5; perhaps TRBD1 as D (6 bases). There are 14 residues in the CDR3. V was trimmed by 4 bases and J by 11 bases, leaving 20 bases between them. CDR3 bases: TGTGCCAGCAGTTCCCACAGGGAAGCCGGGGAGCAGTACTTC. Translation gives CASSSHREAGEQYF.

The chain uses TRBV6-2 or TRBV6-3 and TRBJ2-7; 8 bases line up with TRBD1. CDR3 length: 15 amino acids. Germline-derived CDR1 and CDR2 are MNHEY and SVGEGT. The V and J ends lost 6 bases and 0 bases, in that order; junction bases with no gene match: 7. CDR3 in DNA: TGTGCCAGCAGCCGCCTGGGACAGGCCTCCTACGAGCAGTACTTC. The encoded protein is CASSRLGQASYEQYF.

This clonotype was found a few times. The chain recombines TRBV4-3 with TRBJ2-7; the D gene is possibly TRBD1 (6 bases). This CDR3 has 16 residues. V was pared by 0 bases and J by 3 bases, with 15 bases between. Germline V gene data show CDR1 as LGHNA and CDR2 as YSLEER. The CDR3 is CASSQDHSPGDYEQYF. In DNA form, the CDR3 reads TGCGCCAGCAGCCAAGATCATTCGCCAGGGGACTACGAGCAGTACTTC.

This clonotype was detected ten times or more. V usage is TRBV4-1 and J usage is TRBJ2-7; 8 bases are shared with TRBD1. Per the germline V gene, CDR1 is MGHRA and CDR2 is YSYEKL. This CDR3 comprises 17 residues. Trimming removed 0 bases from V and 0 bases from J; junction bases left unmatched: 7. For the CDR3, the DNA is TGCGCCAGCAGCCAAGATATTACAGGGGGGAGCTCCTACGAGCAGTACTTC. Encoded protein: CASSQDITGGSSYEQYF.

The CDR3 coding sequence is TGTGCCAGCAGTTTAGGGGTTAGCGGACCCACAGATACGCAGTATTTT. It is translated as CASSLGVSGPTDTQYF. The gene calls are TRBV28 and TRBJ2-3, with D possibly TRBD2 on 6 matching bases. Looked up from germline, CDR1 is MDHEN and CDR2 is SYDVKM. V was shortened by 2 bases and J by 2 bases, with 14 bases between the two germline ends. The CDR3 is made up of 16 amino acids. The variable domain in full, with the rest retrieved from reference TRBV28 and TRBJ2-3, is DVKVTQSSRYLVKRTGEKVFLECVQDMDHENMFWYRQDPGLGLRLIYFSYDVKMKEKGDIPEGYSVSREKKERFSLILESASTNQTSMYLCASSLGVSGPTDTQYFGPGTRLTVL.

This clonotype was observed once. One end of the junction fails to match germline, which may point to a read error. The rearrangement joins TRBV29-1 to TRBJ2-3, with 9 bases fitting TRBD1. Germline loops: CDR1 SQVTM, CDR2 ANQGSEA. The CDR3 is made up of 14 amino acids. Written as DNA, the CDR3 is TGCAACGTTGAACAGGGGGCTCGCACAGATACGCAGTATTTT. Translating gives CNVEQGARTDTQYF.

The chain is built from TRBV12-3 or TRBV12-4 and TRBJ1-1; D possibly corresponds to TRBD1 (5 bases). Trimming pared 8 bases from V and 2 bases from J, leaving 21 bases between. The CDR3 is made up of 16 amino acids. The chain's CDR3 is CASGSGGGKGNTEAFF. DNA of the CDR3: TGTGCCAGCGGTTCCGGCGGGGGAAAGGGAAACACTGAAGCTTTCTTT.

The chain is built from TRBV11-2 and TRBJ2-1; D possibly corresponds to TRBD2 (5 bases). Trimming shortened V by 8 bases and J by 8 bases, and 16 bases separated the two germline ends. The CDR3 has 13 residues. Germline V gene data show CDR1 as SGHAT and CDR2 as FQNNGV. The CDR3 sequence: CASRVGSSDEQFF. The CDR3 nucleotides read TGTGCCAGCCGGGTTGGGAGTTCGGATGAGCAGTTCTTC.

As DNA, the CDR3 is TGTGCCAGCAGCCAAGGGCGGGGGCCACCCTACAATGAGCAGTTCTTC. It yields the protein CASSQGRGPPYNEQFF. The rearrangement joins TRBV3-1 to TRBJ2-1, with D perhaps matching TRBD2 (7 bases). The CDR3 covers 16 residues. The V gene lost 1 base and the J gene lost 2 bases, with 12 bases spanning the gap. CDR1 is LGHDT, CDR2 YNNKEL, per germline (reference sequence).